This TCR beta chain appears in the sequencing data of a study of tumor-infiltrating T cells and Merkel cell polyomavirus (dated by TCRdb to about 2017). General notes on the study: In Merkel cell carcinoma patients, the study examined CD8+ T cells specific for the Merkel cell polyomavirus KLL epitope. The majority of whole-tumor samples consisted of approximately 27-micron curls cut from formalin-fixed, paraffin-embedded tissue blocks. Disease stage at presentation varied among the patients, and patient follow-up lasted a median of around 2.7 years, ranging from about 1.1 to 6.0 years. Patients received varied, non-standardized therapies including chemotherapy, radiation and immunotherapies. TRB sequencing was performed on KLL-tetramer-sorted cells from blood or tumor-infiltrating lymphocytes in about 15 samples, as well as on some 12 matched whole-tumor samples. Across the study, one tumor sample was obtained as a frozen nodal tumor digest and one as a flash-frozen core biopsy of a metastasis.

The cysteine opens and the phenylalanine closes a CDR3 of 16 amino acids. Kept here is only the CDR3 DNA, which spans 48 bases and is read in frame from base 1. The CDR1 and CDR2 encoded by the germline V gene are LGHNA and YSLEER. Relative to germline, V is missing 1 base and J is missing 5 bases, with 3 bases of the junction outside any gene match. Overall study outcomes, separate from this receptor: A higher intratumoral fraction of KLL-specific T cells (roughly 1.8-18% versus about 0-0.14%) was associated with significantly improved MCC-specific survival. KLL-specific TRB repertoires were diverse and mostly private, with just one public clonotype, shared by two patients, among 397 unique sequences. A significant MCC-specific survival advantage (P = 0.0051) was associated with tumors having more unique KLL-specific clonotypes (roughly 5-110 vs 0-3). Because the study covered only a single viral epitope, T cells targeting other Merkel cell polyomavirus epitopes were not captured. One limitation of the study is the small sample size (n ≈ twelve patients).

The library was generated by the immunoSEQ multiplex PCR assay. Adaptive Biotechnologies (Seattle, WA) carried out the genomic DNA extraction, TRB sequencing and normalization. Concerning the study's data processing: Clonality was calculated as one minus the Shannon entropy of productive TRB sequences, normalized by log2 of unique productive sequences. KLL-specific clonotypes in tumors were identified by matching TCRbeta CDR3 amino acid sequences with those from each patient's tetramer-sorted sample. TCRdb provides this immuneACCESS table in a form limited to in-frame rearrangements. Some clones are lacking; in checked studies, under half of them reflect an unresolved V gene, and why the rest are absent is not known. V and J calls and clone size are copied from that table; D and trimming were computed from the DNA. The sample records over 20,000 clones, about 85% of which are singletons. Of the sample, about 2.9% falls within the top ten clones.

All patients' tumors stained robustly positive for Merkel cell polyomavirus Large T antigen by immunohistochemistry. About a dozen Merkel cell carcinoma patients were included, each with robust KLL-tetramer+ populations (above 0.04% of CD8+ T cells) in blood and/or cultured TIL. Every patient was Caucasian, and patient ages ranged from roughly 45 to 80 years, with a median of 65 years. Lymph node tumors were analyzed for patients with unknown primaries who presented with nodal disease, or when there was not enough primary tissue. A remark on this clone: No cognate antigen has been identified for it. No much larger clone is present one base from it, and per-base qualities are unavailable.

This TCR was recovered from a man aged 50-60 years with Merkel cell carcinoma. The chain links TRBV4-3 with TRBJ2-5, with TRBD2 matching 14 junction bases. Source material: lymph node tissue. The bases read TGCGCCAGCAGCCAAGGACTAGCGGGGGGGCGGGAGACCCAGTACTTC. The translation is CASSQGLAGGRETQYF.